A selection of T cell receptor beta chains follows, all from one sample in a study of blood T cell repertoires in COVID-19. Clones were read by immunoSEQ multiplex PCR, and TCRdb kept only the in-frame ones, dropping some. The sample lists around 300,000 clones, 87% occurring once. Sequenced input: peripheral blood. These receptors were obtained from a man between 18 and 35 years old with active or convalescent COVID-19. The conserved cysteine and the conserved F or W are not part of the CDR3 here. A D gene is named only where the DNA matches it firmly. Clone size is shown for a subset of rows, as once, few, many or a class of expanded clone.

TRBJ1-5,13,TRBD1,-,TRBV27,ASSYRQGGNQPQH
TRBJ2-6,12,-,few,TRBV15,ATSTFSGANVLT
TRBJ2-1,16,TRBD2,-,TRBV5-1,ASSLILAGGLSYNEQF
TRBJ2-3,10,TRBD1,-,TRBV27,ASSTTGVNQY
TRBJ1-4,12,-,-,TRBV10-3,AISESGQIEKLF
TRBJ1-5,11,-,-,TRBV6-5,ASSHTGNQPQH
TRBJ1-1,11,TRBD1,-,TRBV25-1,ASGGTVNTEAF
TRBJ2-3,12,-,-,TRBV18,ASSPTGTKDTQY
TRBJ2-1,9,-,-,TRBV27,ASSLGEEQF
TRBJ2-7,15,-,-,TRBV9,ASSVRWQGRRFHEQY
TRBJ1-1,9,-,-,TRBV13,ASSMDLWEF
TRBJ2-7,16,-,-,TRBV28,ASSPERRAQISDYEQY
TRBJ1-3,15,TRBD1,-,TRBV28,ASSFVLLGDRGNTIY
TRBJ1-1,15,-,-,TRBV11-2,ASSISVYVTQQEQAF
TRBJ2-6,16,TRBD1,-,TRBV9,ASSDRQGALSGANVLT
TRBJ2-7,10,-,few,TRBV2,ASSDTSYEQY
TRBJ1-5,13,-,-,TRBV15,ATSRGDRRYQPQH
TRBJ1-3,11,-,-,TRBV15,ATSPDNRNTIY
TRBJ2-3,14,TRBD2,-,TRBV14,ASSPLAGGFTDTQY
TRBJ2-5,17,TRBD2,-,TRBV5-1,ASSWPLAGGTFLGETQY
TRBJ2-1,13,-,-,TRBV3-1/TRBV3-2,ASSQDLQGYNEQF
TRBJ2-7,13,TRBD1,few,TRBV7-2,ASSQIRQGIYEQY
TRBJ1-2,11,-,once,TRBV27,ASRARGTYGYT
TRBJ1-4,12,TRBD1,-,TRBV6-5,ASLGDRSIPKLF
TRBJ2-3,12,-,-,TRBV19,ASSIVGASDTQY
TRBJ1-1,11,-,-,TRBV3-1/TRBV3-2,ASSERGTGGAF
TRBJ2-1,13,TRBD1,-,TRBV7-6,ASSLEDRGRNEQF
TRBJ2-4,12,-,-,TRBV29-1,SVLIGLAKNIQY
TRBJ2-1,11,-,-,TRBV27,ASSLSASNEQF
TRBJ1-1,13,TRBD1,-,TRBV18,ASSPMTGMNTEAF
TRBJ2-1,17,TRBD2,-,TRBV4-1,ASSRGLAGGDSSYNEQF
TRBJ2-3,14,TRBD2,-,TRBV9,ASSVDRGRSTDTQY
TRBJ2-2,13,-,-,TRBV19,ASSIEQGLTGELF
TRBJ2-5,11,-,-,TRBV29-1,SGLRSLRETQY
TRBJ2-5,12,-,-,TRBV28,ASSSYIGEAAQY
TRBJ1-2,11,-,once,TRBV18,ASSPQGSSGYT
TRBJ1-5,12,-,-,TRBV6-4,ASSDRGLVQPQH
TRBJ2-1,13,TRBD2,-,TRBV11-3,ASSLRGGTYNEQF
TRBJ1-6,13,TRBD1,-,TRBV27,ASSWFKGAGSPLH
TRBJ2-5,12,TRBD1,-,TRBV13,ASSPGTGTETQY
TRBJ1-4,13,-,-,TRBV7-7,ASSLSFGVNEKLF
TRBJ2-3,11,TRBD2,-,TRBV12-3/TRBV12-4,ASSSLAADTQY
TRBJ1-2,14,-,-,TRBV11-3,ASSLEPETPHYGYT
TRBJ1-1,13,TRBD1,-,TRBV6-5,ASNHRDRGRSEAF
TRBJ2-7,13,TRBD2,-,TRBV11-3,ASSFSGLVGSEQY
TRBJ1-6,14,-,-,TRBV6-4,ASRVPGQGYNSPLH
TRBJ2-7,11,-,-,TRBV27,ASSLAQTYEQY
TRBJ2-3,13,TRBD2,-,TRBV5-4,ASSSGSSGGDTQY
TRBJ2-1,15,TRBD1,-,TRBV4-3,ASSQDPTGQLYNEQF
TRBJ2-7,13,TRBD1,once,TRBV10-3,AISEPGQGSYEQY
TRBJ1-3,14,-,once,TRBV19,ASSTWAGVGGNTIY
TRBJ1-5,11,-,-,TRBV19,ASSGMEHQPQH
TRBJ1-2,12,-,once,TRBV5-5,ASSLEAGDYGYT
TRBJ1-6,14,TRBD1,-,TRBV3-1/TRBV3-2,ASSRQGSSYNSPLH
TRBJ2-3,12,-,-,TRBV28,ASSSPSEATTQY
TRBJ2-1,15,TRBD2,-,TRBV24-1,ATSEPRGGGNYNEQF
TRBJ2-3,13,-,-,TRBV10-3,AISRLVRPPDTQY
TRBJ1-1,12,TRBD1,once,TRBV27,ASNTGGGNTEAF
TRBJ2-1,14,TRBD1,-,TRBV24-1,ATSEEGQGALNEQF
TRBJ2-7,11,-,-,TRBV7-9,ASSLGVGREQY